This T cell receptor (beta chain) came from a study of T cell repertoires in cytomegalovirus infection. Turning to the study itself: Matching HLA type and CMV infection were both indicated by public TCR beta signatures.

Whole-study results and caveats: Adding up the frequency of public TCR beta families identified people who carried CMV plus the relevant HLA. CMV-specific TCR beta clonotypes restricted by HLA-C were the ones dominating the ex vivo response.

TCRdb called the reads again in MiXCR, with one record for every CDR3 protein. The sample lists about 530,000 distinct CDR3 sequences; 26% were seen once. The germline V gene has CDR1 SGHTA and CDR2 FQGNSA. V was trimmed by 7 bases and J by 4 bases, leaving 14 bases between them. The CDR3 sequence is 14 residues long. This clonotype appeared many times. Its antigen is unknown. Input material: PBMCs. This sequence originates from a human donor in good health (CMV status not recorded). Some clones in this sample may be carry-over from other donors' samples. The rearrangement links TRBV7-2 to TRBJ1-5; tentative D call: TRBD1 (5 bases). CDR3 nucleotides: TGTGCCAGCACCCTGGGGCAGGCAAATCAGCCCCAGCATTTT. It yields the protein CASTLGQANQPQHF.